The clone carrying this T cell receptor (beta chain) was counted a single time. The data originate from a study of blood T cell repertoires in COVID-19. The wider study: Sites across the United States, Italy and Spain contributed samples from acute and convalescent COVID-19. The analysed material was cDNA or gDNA that came from T cells, B-cell-depleted T cells, or PBMCs.

In the original workflow: Estimates of nucleated cell counts were drawn from the amplification of reference gene primers. Clones were read by immunoSEQ multiplex PCR, and TCRdb kept only the in-frame ones, dropping some. V and J calls and clone size are given by that table; D and trimming were obtained from the DNA. The data contain approximately 120,000 clones, roughly 85% of them singletons. Source material: peripheral blood. The receptor was derived from a human donor in a cohort sampled during active COVID-19.

The CDR3, as DNA: TGTGCCAGCAGTTTATACACGACCCTGAAGGACAGGGGCAAGGACACTGAAGCTTTCTTT. Amino acid sequence: CASSLYTTLKDRGKDTEAFF. The V call is TRBV28, the J call TRBJ1-1; 9 nucleotides agree with TRBD1. Per germline, CDR1 MDHEN and CDR2 SYDVKM. V was clipped by 1 base and J by 3 bases; unmatched bases: 18. There are 20 residues in the CDR3.